The rows below give T cell receptor beta chains drawn from one sample of a study. One entry per CDR3 protein results from TCRdb running MiXCR on the RT-PCR reads. The sample lists roughly 560 distinct CDR3 sequences, around 35% occurring once. Source material: memory CD4+ T cells from salivary gland. These receptors were collected from a female donor with primary Sjogren's syndrome. The CDR3 runs from the conserved cysteine through the conserved F or W. A D gene is named only where the DNA matches it firmly. A row's size may be missing; if present it is once, few, many or a size class.

13,NA,TRBV12-5,TRBJ2-5,large,TGTGCTAGTGGTCTGGATACGGTAGGGACCCAGTACTTC,CASGLDTVGTQYF
12,TRBD1,TRBV11-2,TRBJ2-1,large,TGTGCCAGCAGCTTCGCCGGGACAGGGCAGTTCTTC,CASSFAGTGQFF
15,NA,TRBV7-8,TRBJ2-1,few,TGTGCCAGCAGCTTAGCAGGGAGCTCCTACAATGAGCAGTTCTTC,CASSLAGSSYNEQFF
12,TRBD1,TRBV29-1,TRBJ1-1,large,TGCAGCGTTGTAGGGACAGGGAACGAAGCTTTCTTT,CSVVGTGNEAFF
15,NA,TRBV7-2,TRBJ2-2,large,TGTGCCAGCAGCCCCATGGTGGGGGTTGCCGGGGAGCTGTTTTTT,CASSPMVGVAGELFF
17,NA,TRBV6-2/TRBV6-3,TRBJ2-7,large,TGTGCCAGCAGTTACTCGATGGAGGCCGGGTTCTCCTACGAGCAGTACTTC,CASSYSMEAGFSYEQYF
17,TRBD1,TRBV6-5,TRBJ1-1,NA,TGTGCCAGCACCAGGGGGTGGACGGTGAACATGAACACTGAAGCTTTCTTT,CASTRGWTVNMNTEAFF
15,NA,TRBV4-2,TRBJ2-3,hyperexpanded,TGTGCCAGCAGCCAAGAACCCGCTAGTACCGATACGCAGTATTTT,CASSQEPASTDTQYF
11,NA,TRBV29-1,TRBJ2-3,medium-sized,TGCAGCGGGGGACCCACAGATACGCAGTATTTT,CSGGPTDTQYF
16,NA,TRBV5-1,TRBJ2-5,large,TGCGCCAGCAGCTTGGATGCGGGCGGGCGTGGGAAGACCCAGTACTTC,CASSLDAGGRGKTQYF
17,TRBD1,TRBV3-1,TRBJ1-6,NA,TGTGCCAGCAGCCAAGATAGCGGCGCCAGGGGGAGGTCACCCCTCCACTTT,CASSQDSGARGRSPLHF
12,NA,TRBV20-1,TRBJ2-7,large,TGCAGTGCTAAATGGGGGTTTTACGAGCAGTACTTC,CSAKWGFYEQYF
14,TRBD1,TRBV5-1,TRBJ1-1,large,TGCGCCAGCAGCGTGGACAGGCCGAACACTGAAGCTTTCTTT,CASSVDRPNTEAFF
19,TRBD2,TRBV4-2,TRBJ2-3,once,TGTGCCAGCAGCCAAGGAGGACTAGCGGGAGGGCCGTCTGAAGGTACGCAGTATTTT,CASSQGGLAGGPSEGTQYF
18,TRBD1,TRBV6-1,TRBJ2-6,large,TGTGCCAGCAGGAACTCCGGGACAGGAGCTTCTGGGGCCAACGTCCTGACTTTC,CASRNSGTGASGANVLTF
15,NA,TRBV5-1,TRBJ2-1,large,TGCGCCAGCAGCTGGACGGAGAGCTCCTACAATGAGCAGTTCTTC,CASSWTESSYNEQFF
15,NA,TRBV9,TRBJ2-3,NA,TGTGCCAGCAGCTCCCGGGACCGACGCACAGATACGCAGTATTTT,CASSSRDRRTDTQYF
15,NA,TRBV4-1,TRBJ2-3,large,TGCGCCAGCAGCCAAGCCGGGGTGAGCACAGATACGCAGTATTTT,CASSQAGVSTDTQYF
14,NA,TRBV20-1,TRBJ2-7,medium-sized,TGCAGTGCTAGTCAGGGGACACCCGTGAACGAGCAGTACTTC,CSASQGTPVNEQYF
15,TRBD1,TRBV6-5,TRBJ2-5,NA,TGTGCCAGCAGTCCCTATGACAGGGGCCAAGAGACCCAGTACTTC,CASSPYDRGQETQYF
16,NA,TRBV7-9,TRBJ2-7,hyperexpanded,TGTGCCAGCAGCCCAAGAGGGGGTTCCGGCGTTAGGGAGCAGTACTTC,CASSPRGGSGVREQYF
15,NA,TRBV19,TRBJ2-3,NA,TGTGCCAGTAGTCCCTTCGGGCAGCGGACAGATACGCAGTATTTT,CASSPFGQRTDTQYF
16,NA,TRBV4-2,TRBJ1-4,large,TGTGCCAGCAGCCAAGGTACCGGGACCCCGAGTGAAAAACTGTTTTTT,CASSQGTGTPSEKLFF
13,TRBD1,TRBV5-6,TRBJ2-5,medium-sized,TGTGCCAGCAGCTACAGGGGGCGAGAGACCCAGTACTTC,CASSYRGRETQYF
14,TRBD2,TRBV7-2,TRBJ2-7,large,TGTGCCAGCAGCCCCGGGCTAGCGGAACCAGGGCAGTACTTC,CASSPGLAEPGQYF
16,NA,TRBV4-2,TRBJ2-5,large,TGTGCCAGCAGCCAAGATCCAGGGCTTCACGTGGAGACCCAGTACTTC,CASSQDPGLHVETQYF
15,NA,TRBV7-8,TRBJ1-5,medium-sized,TGTGCCAGCAGCTCCCGGGAGGGGGGGAATCAGCCCCAGCATTTT,CASSSREGGNQPQHF
17,TRBD1,TRBV6-5,TRBJ1-2,NA,TGTGCCAGCAGTCCCGGGACAGGGGGCTCTATGGGCTATGGCTACACCTTC,CASSPGTGGSMGYGYTF
15,NA,TRBV5-5,TRBJ2-1,NA,TGTGCCAGCAGCCCTAGACGGACCTCCTACAATGAGCAGTTCTTC,CASSPRRTSYNEQFF
18,NA,TRBV7-6,TRBJ2-2,NA,TGTGCCAGCAGCCCACGTGAAGGACTGCTATTAAACACCGGGGAGCTGTTTTTT,CASSPREGLLLNTGELFF
15,TRBD1,TRBV7-9,TRBJ2-2,large,TGTGCCAGCAGCTCTAGGGGGCTGGACACCGGGGAGCTGTTTTTT,CASSSRGLDTGELFF
13,NA,TRBV7-3,TRBJ1-1,NA,TGTGCCAGCAGTCAGGACAGGAACACTGAAGCTTTCTTT,CASSQDRNTEAFF
16,NA,TRBV3-1,TRBJ2-2,medium-sized,TGTGCCAGCAGCCGATTAGGGACAAGAAACACCGGGGAGCTGTTTTTT,CASSRLGTRNTGELFF
14,NA,TRBV5-1,TRBJ2-7,NA,TGCGCCAGCAGCTTGGCCGGGCAGACCTACGAGCAGTACTTC,CASSLAGQTYEQYF
13,NA,TRBV11-2,TRBJ2-5,NA,TGTGCCAGCGGTTGGGACTCTCGAGAGACCCAGTACTTC,CASGWDSRETQYF
17,TRBD1,TRBV5-1,TRBJ2-6,NA,TGCGCCAGCAGCTTGCTAGGACAGGACTCTGGGGCCAACGTCCTGACTTTC,CASSLLGQDSGANVLTF
13,NA,TRBV20-1,TRBJ2-2,NA,TGCAGTGCTAATGTGATGGTCACCGGGGAGCTGTTTTTT,CSANVMVTGELFF
14,NA,TRBV5-1,TRBJ1-1,large,TGCGCCAGCAGCTTGTCGACAGGTGGCACTGAAGCTTTCTTT,CASSLSTGGTEAFF
13,NA,TRBV5-6,TRBJ1-1,large,TGTGCCAGCAGCTTGGTGTTCGCGGCTGAAGCTTTCTTT,CASSLVFAAEAFF
13,NA,TRBV29-1,TRBJ1-1,large,TGCAGCAACCGACAGGCCGGGGGCGCTGAAGCTTTCTTT,CSNRQAGGAEAFF
14,TRBD2,TRBV7-2,TRBJ2-1,once,TGTGCCAGCAGCTTAGGGCTAGCGGTCGATGAGCAGTTCTTC,CASSLGLAVDEQFF
12,NA,TRBV7-9,TRBJ2-1,large,TGTGCCAGCAGCTTGAACTACAATGAGCAGTTCTTC,CASSLNYNEQFF
13,TRBD1,TRBV4-1,TRBJ2-3,large,TGCGCCAGCAGCCAAGACAGGGGGCAGGCGCAGTATTTT,CASSQDRGQAQYF
16,TRBD1,TRBV5-1,TRBJ1-1,medium-sized,TGCGCCAGCAGCCTCCGGACAGGGGACCTAAACACTGAAGCTTTCTTT,CASSLRTGDLNTEAFF
19,TRBD2,TRBV7-3,TRBJ2-3,large,TGTGCCAGCAGCTTAACCGGAGCGGGGGGGATTACAAACACAGATACGCAGTATTTT,CASSLTGAGGITNTDTQYF